The sequence of this T cell receptor beta chain was determined in a study of T-cell reconstitution after alpha-beta-depleted transplantation in children (dated by TCRdb to about 2016). Concerning the study at large: T-cell immune reconstitution after TCRalphabeta/CD19-depleted allogeneic hematopoietic cell transplantation in children was quantitatively tracked in the study by means of TCR repertoire profiling. Here is what the overall study found, with its caveats: Hyperexpanded clone frequencies declined over subsequent months; after one year, T-cell counts and TCRbeta diversity were mostly attributed to newly produced T cells. Apparently early alphabetaT-cell count recovery about two months after transplant reportedly relied on only several hundred rapidly expanded clones derived from non-depleted graft cells. In some patients, the high TCRbeta diversity seen at day 60 was put down to recipient T cells and intrathymic progenitors that had survived conditioning.

Regarding this clonotype: It lacks a known antigen. Nothing much larger sits one base from this clone, and base qualities are not available.

What the treatment or condition label conveys for this sample: allogeneic hematopoietic cell transplantation with graft depleted of TCRalphabeta T cells and CD19 B cells. The transplant recipients were children given TCRalphabeta/CD19-depleted allogeneic hematopoietic cell grafts. The protocol used for the library was PCR. The instrument given in TCRdb is Illumina HiSeq 2500. Molecular barcoding was employed in the preparation of TCR libraries, with unique molecular identifiers being used to normalize TCRbeta repertoire quantification. In-frame beta chains were kept once TCRdb had trimmed the public reads at Q25 with fastp and called clones with MiXCR. Every distinct CDR3 protein forms one entry, paired with its most common genes and DNA. This sample lists some 600,000 distinct CDR3 sequences; 13% were detected once. Approximately 2% of the sample goes to the ten largest clones. The germline V gene provides CDR1 MNHEY and CDR2 SVGEGT. At the junction V is shortened by 6 bases and J by 10 bases; bases outside the gene matches: 8. The CDR3 runs 15 residues from the cysteine to the phenylalanine. Of all the DNA, just the CDR3 is kept, 45 bases in frame from base 1.

Source: PBMCs, mostly from graft donor cells, taken 360 days after TCRalphabeta/CD19-depleted stem cell transplant. The rearranged segments are TRBV6-2 or TRBV6-3 and TRBJ2-1; TRBD2 fits 14 bases in the junction. The receptor was isolated from a male patient younger than 18 who had a stem cell transplant for acute myeloid leukemia, so the T cells may come from the graft donor. Here is the DNA: TGTGCCAGCAGCTCGACTAGCGGGAGGGCACGGGAGCAGTTCTTC. Its coded protein is CASSSTSGRAREQFF.